The rows below give T cell receptor beta chains drawn from one sample of a study of blood T cell repertoires in COVID-19. Sequenced by immunoSEQ multiplex PCR; TCRdb stores in-frame clones only, minus some. The repertoire includes more than 85,000 clones, 80% to 90% of them detected once, and just under 10% sits in the top ten. Specimen: peripheral blood. These receptors all stem from a middle-aged man with active or convalescent COVID-19. Each CDR3 is given with its conserved first and last residue. The D gene is left open where the match is weak. Size is stated for part of the rows, as once, few or many counts, or as a class when the clone is expanded.

D gene,J gene,V gene,clone size,CDR3 DNA,CDR3 protein
.,TRBJ1-1,TRBV6-5,.,TGTGCCAGCAAACGGGGGAACCTGAACACTGAAGCTTTCTTT,CASKRGNLNTEAFF
.,TRBJ1-6,TRBV6-5,.,TGTGCCAGCAGCTCCAGCTCCTATAATTCACCCCTCCACTTT,CASSSSSYNSPLHF
TRBD1,TRBJ1-6,TRBV4-3,.,TGCGCCAGCAGCCAAGATCTACAGGGGGATAATTCACCCCTCCACTTT,CASSQDLQGDNSPLHF
.,TRBJ1-3,TRBV3-1/TRBV3-2,.,TGTGCCAGCAGGGAAAGCGGCAAGACGGGTAGAAACACCATATATTTT,CASRESGKTGRNTIYF
.,TRBJ1-5,TRBV2,.,TGTGCCAGTAGAGACGGAGTCAATCAGCCCCAGCATTTT,CASRDGVNQPQHF
.,TRBJ2-1,TRBV1,.,TGCACCAGCAGCCATCGGACTAGCGGGGGGTCGGATGAGCAGTTCTTC,CTSSHRTSGGSDEQFF
.,TRBJ1-3,TRBV7-9,.,TGTGCCAGCAGCTTAGCAGGGACTAACACCATATATTTT,CASSLAGTNTIYF
TRBD1,TRBJ1-2,TRBV30,once,TGTGCTCGGGGGGGACAGGGAGTAACGGGCTACACCTTC,CARGGQGVTGYTF
.,TRBJ2-2,TRBV18,few,TGTGCCAGCTCACCGGGGACCCAGGGGTACGCCGGGGAGCTGTTTTTT,CASSPGTQGYAGELFF
.,TRBJ1-5,TRBV24-1,once,TGTGCCACCAGTGATTATGGACATAATAATCAGCCCCAGCATTTT,CATSDYGHNNQPQHF
.,TRBJ2-2,TRBV5-6,once,TGTGCCAGCAGCTTTCGCGCGAACACCGGGGAGCTGTTTTTT,CASSFRANTGELFF
TRBD1,TRBJ1-1,TRBV5-1,.,TGCGCCAGCAGCGCGGCCGGGACAGCTAACACTGAAGCTTTCTTT,CASSAAGTANTEAFF
.,TRBJ2-7,TRBV5-1,.,TGCGCCAGCAGCTTGGGCTCCGAGGCTAGGCTCTACGAGCAGTACTTC,CASSLGSEARLYEQYF
.,TRBJ2-7,TRBV3-1/TRBV3-2,.,TGTGCCAGCAGCCAAGGTCTTCAGGGTCGGGAGCAGTACTTC,CASSQGLQGREQYF
TRBD1,TRBJ2-4,TRBV19,.,TGTGCCAGTAGTATAGCTCCGGGACAGCTATTGAAAAACATTCAGTACTTC,CASSIAPGQLLKNIQYF
.,TRBJ1-6,TRBV1,.,TGCACCAGCAGCAACTACAGGGAGCGATTGAATTCACCCCTCCACTTT,CTSSNYRERLNSPLHF
.,TRBJ2-7,TRBV9,once,TGTGCCAGCAGCCCCACCGGGACAACCTACGAGCAGTACTTC,CASSPTGTTYEQYF
TRBD2,TRBJ2-3,TRBV7-3,.,TGTGCCAGCAGCTCCGTCCCGGGACTAGCGGTTAGCACAGATACGCAGTATTTT,CASSSVPGLAVSTDTQYF
.,TRBJ2-7,TRBV7-2,.,TGTGCCAGCAGCTTGCAGGGCTCAATATCCTACGAGCAGTACTTC,CASSLQGSISYEQYF
TRBD1,TRBJ1-4,TRBV5-1,.,TGCGCCAGCAGGCCGACAGGGACTGAAAAACTGTTTTTT,CASRPTGTEKLFF
.,TRBJ1-4,TRBV7-3,.,TGTGCCAGCAGCTTAACCGGCACCGGGAAACTGTTTTTT,CASSLTGTGKLFF
TRBD2,TRBJ2-7,TRBV6-2/TRBV6-3,.,TGTGCCAGCAGCCGAGCCCTCCCAGCGGGGGGAGGCCCTGACGAGCAGTACTTC,CASSRALPAGGGPDEQYF
TRBD1,TRBJ1-2,TRBV19,.,TGTGCCAGTAATCCGGGACAGTCTGGCTACACCTTC,CASNPGQSGYTF
.,TRBJ2-7,TRBV30,.,TGTGCCTGGAGTGGAACGGGGATCGCGGACTTC,CAWSGTGIADF
TRBD1,TRBJ1-6,TRBV5-1,many,TGCGCCAGCAGCCCGGGACAGAGCTCCTATAATTCACCCCTCCACTTT,CASSPGQSSYNSPLHF
.,TRBJ1-5,TRBV19,.,TGTGCCAGTAGTATTCTGACGGGGATTGGCAATCAGCCCCAGCATTTT,CASSILTGIGNQPQHF
TRBD2,TRBJ2-1,TRBV7-2,.,TGTGCCAGCAGCCTGCGGGGGGCTACCTACAATGAGCAGTTCTTC,CASSLRGATYNEQFF
.,TRBJ1-2,TRBV13,.,TGTGCCAGCAGCAAAGACCGGGGCTATGGCTACACCTTC,CASSKDRGYGYTF
TRBD2,TRBJ2-7,TRBV7-2,.,TGTGCCAGCAGCCTTGCGGGGGTGCGGGGCGAGCAGTACTTC,CASSLAGVRGEQYF
TRBD1,TRBJ1-2,TRBV9,.,TGTGCCAGCAGCGTAGAGGGACAGGGGGGAGGCTACACCTTC,CASSVEGQGGGYTF
.,TRBJ2-2,TRBV30,few,TGTGCCTGGAGAGGACGGGGGATTGGGATTACCGGGGAGCTGTTTTTT,CAWRGRGIGITGELFF
.,TRBJ2-3,TRBV9,.,TGTGCCAGCAGGGCTGACGGGACACCCACAGATACGCAGTATTTT,CASRADGTPTDTQYF
.,TRBJ1-5,TRBV25-1,.,TGTGCCAGCAGTGCCCAAGGGGGTAGCCAGCCCCAGCATTTT,CASSAQGGSQPQHF
TRBD1,TRBJ2-7,TRBV18,once,TGTGCCAGCTCACCACCCGCAGGGGGAAACGAGCAGTACTTC,CASSPPAGGNEQYF
TRBD1,TRBJ1-6,TRBV19,.,TGTGCCAGTAGACCCGGGACAGGGAACAGTTCACCCCTCCACTTT,CASRPGTGNSSPLHF
.,TRBJ2-5,TRBV19,.,TGTGCCAGTAGTTTCCGTGAGACCCAGTACTTC,CASSFRETQYF
.,TRBJ1-2,TRBV9,.,TGTGCCAGCAGCGTAGAGTCGAGGGCCCTCTACTATGGCTACACCTTC,CASSVESRALYYGYTF